This T cell receptor (beta chain) came from a study of T-cell memory formation after mild COVID-19. Overall study findings and caveats: The study detected some responding clones in pre-infection memory, suggesting cross-reactive memory joined. Contracting CD4+ clones sat mainly in CM and EM; CD8+ in EMRA. Second-wave clones with a day 37 peak had unconfirmed SARS-CoV-2 specificity.

Germline CDR1 reads MNHEY; CDR2 reads SVGAGI. The CDR3 consists of 16 residues. V was clipped by 0 bases and J by 2 bases, with 13 bases between them. cDNA libraries for TCR alpha and TCR beta, carrying sample barcodes and UMIs, came from 5'RACE with constant-segment primers. TCRdb ran MiXCR on the 5' RACE reads and lists one entry per CDR3 protein. The sample lists around 320,000 distinct CDR3 sequences, roughly 13% occurring once. With regard to this clonotype: Its antigen is as yet unknown.

Sequenced: PBMCs or a T cell subset sorted from them (not recorded which). This chain uses TRBV6-5 with TRBJ2-5; D not resolved. This receptor was identified in a young man who had mild COVID-19 (a few samples of this study predate the infection). Cell type and time point are not known. CDR3 residues: CASSYSRFELQETQYF. The CDR3 DNA reads TGTGCCAGCAGTTACTCGAGATTCGAATTACAAGAGACCCAGTACTTC.